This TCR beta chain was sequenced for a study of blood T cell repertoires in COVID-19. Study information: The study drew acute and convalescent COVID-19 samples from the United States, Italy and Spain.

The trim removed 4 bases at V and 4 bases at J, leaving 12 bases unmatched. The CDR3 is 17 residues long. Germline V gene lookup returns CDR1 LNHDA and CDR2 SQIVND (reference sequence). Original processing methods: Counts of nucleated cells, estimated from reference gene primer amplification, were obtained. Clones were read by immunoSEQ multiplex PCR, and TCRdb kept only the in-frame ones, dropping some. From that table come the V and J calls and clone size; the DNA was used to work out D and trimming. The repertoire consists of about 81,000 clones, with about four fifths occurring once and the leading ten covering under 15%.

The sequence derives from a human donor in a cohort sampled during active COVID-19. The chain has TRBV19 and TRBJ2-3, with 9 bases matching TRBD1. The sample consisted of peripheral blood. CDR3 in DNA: TGTGCCAGTAGTAGGGGACAGGGTTTCCCATCTCCAGATACGCAGTATTTT. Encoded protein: CASSRGQGFPSPDTQYF.